These T cell receptor beta chains were read from a single sample in a study of blood T cell repertoires in COVID-19. Assay used: immunoSEQ multiplex PCR; TCRdb lists only in-frame clones, some missing. The sample lists about 180,000 clones, around 77% seen once, with around 7% in the top ten. What was sequenced was peripheral blood. All receptors derive from an older man with active or convalescent COVID-19. The CDR3 runs from the conserved cysteine through the conserved F or W. Fields, in order: V gene, J gene, CDR3 protein.

v_gene: TRBV18; j_gene: TRBJ2-4; CDR3aa: CASSEGAQNIQYF
v_gene: TRBV10-2; j_gene: TRBJ2-7; CDR3aa: CASTQHSPGQGAYEQYF
v_gene: TRBV5-1; j_gene: TRBJ1-2; CDR3aa: CASSYGTGGLSDGYTF
v_gene: TRBV5-6; j_gene: TRBJ2-4; CDR3aa: CASSFWTRGNIQYF
v_gene: TRBV9; j_gene: TRBJ2-6; CDR3aa: CASSSGVLGANVLTF
v_gene: TRBV30; j_gene: TRBJ2-5; CDR3aa: CAWSPGLAGETQYF
v_gene: TRBV7-9; j_gene: TRBJ2-1; CDR3aa: CASSLSRQGWNEQFF
v_gene: TRBV6-5; j_gene: TRBJ1-1; CDR3aa: CASSSQTGAGAEAFF
v_gene: TRBV7-8; j_gene: TRBJ1-2; CDR3aa: CASSPGRVYTF
v_gene: TRBV28; j_gene: TRBJ2-1; CDR3aa: CASSFAGTGNNEQFF
v_gene: TRBV20-1; j_gene: TRBJ2-3; CDR3aa: CSASSPTYTDTQYF
v_gene: TRBV6-9; j_gene: TRBJ1-3; CDR3aa: CASRTGFGSGNTIYF
v_gene: TRBV5-3; j_gene: TRBJ2-7; CDR3aa: CARSILANSSYEQYF
v_gene: TRBV10-3; j_gene: TRBJ1-5; CDR3aa: CAISVDRGDQPQHF
v_gene: TRBV7-2; j_gene: TRBJ1-5; CDR3aa: CASSLGGLGSVQPQHF
v_gene: TRBV4-1; j_gene: TRBJ1-1; CDR3aa: CASSQDGGLGTEAFF
v_gene: TRBV18; j_gene: TRBJ1-2; CDR3aa: CASSSDRGNYGYTF
v_gene: TRBV5-1; j_gene: TRBJ1-1; CDR3aa: CASSLGGQNTEAFF
v_gene: TRBV5-3; j_gene: TRBJ1-2; CDR3aa: CARGQGAFYGYTF
v_gene: TRBV28; j_gene: TRBJ1-6; CDR3aa: CASSLTQRYNSPLHF
v_gene: TRBV7-9; j_gene: TRBJ1-1; CDR3aa: CASSPLLAEAFF
v_gene: TRBV7-6; j_gene: TRBJ2-7; CDR3aa: CASSQGDKDEQYF
v_gene: TRBV25-1; j_gene: TRBJ1-1; CDR3aa: CASRLGTGREGNTEAFF
v_gene: TRBV4-1; j_gene: TRBJ2-3; CDR3aa: CASSQVRDKPTDTQYF
v_gene: TRBV5-4; j_gene: TRBJ1-1; CDR3aa: CASSTRGQGETEAFF
v_gene: TRBV20-1; j_gene: TRBJ2-1; CDR3aa: CSANDWGTSGFYNEQFF
v_gene: TRBV7-6; j_gene: TRBJ2-1; CDR3aa: CASSPRQYNEQFF
v_gene: TRBV2; j_gene: TRBJ2-3; CDR3aa: CASSPNVGADTQYF
v_gene: TRBV3-1/TRBV3-2; j_gene: TRBJ2-7; CDR3aa: CASSQGTSGPYEQYF
v_gene: TRBV14; j_gene: TRBJ1-6; CDR3aa: CASSPRTGAGTLHF
v_gene: TRBV30; j_gene: TRBJ2-6; CDR3aa: CAWSHVQGAGANVLTF
v_gene: TRBV5-1; j_gene: TRBJ1-2; CDR3aa: CASSLNTVGAEIGYTF
v_gene: TRBV6-5; j_gene: TRBJ1-3; CDR3aa: CASSYSAAGNTIYF
v_gene: TRBV6-5; j_gene: TRBJ2-3; CDR3aa: CASLAGDSTDTQYF
v_gene: TRBV11-2; j_gene: TRBJ1-6; CDR3aa: CASSLFPGGSPLHF
v_gene: TRBV5-1; j_gene: TRBJ2-3; CDR3aa: CASSFRTGSTDTQYF
v_gene: TRBV5-4; j_gene: TRBJ1-2; CDR3aa: CASSSPIQGGYGYTF
v_gene: TRBV7-6; j_gene: TRBJ2-5; CDR3aa: CASSLLGLEGETQYF
v_gene: TRBV2; j_gene: TRBJ1-6; CDR3aa: CASGGSEDSPLHF
v_gene: TRBV5-1; j_gene: TRBJ2-1; CDR3aa: CASSPAPGGWNEQFF
v_gene: TRBV12-3/TRBV12-4; j_gene: TRBJ2-7; CDR3aa: CASRPGLADEQYF
v_gene: TRBV12-3/TRBV12-4; j_gene: TRBJ1-4; CDR3aa: CASSQGQAGKLFF
v_gene: TRBV19; j_gene: TRBJ1-1; CDR3aa: CASSSQGEGTEAFF
v_gene: TRBV30; j_gene: TRBJ1-3; CDR3aa: CAWRQSSGNTIYF
v_gene: TRBV2; j_gene: TRBJ2-5; CDR3aa: CASKGLAGVGGQETQYF
v_gene: TRBV5-1; j_gene: TRBJ2-1; CDR3aa: CASSKVRQGNLWVQFF
v_gene: TRBV6-1; j_gene: TRBJ2-7; CDR3aa: CASSDRDTNYEQYF
v_gene: TRBV27; j_gene: TRBJ2-7; CDR3aa: CASSLYGQGAPSEQYF
v_gene: TRBV30; j_gene: TRBJ1-4; CDR3aa: CAWSVRQGNGEKLFF